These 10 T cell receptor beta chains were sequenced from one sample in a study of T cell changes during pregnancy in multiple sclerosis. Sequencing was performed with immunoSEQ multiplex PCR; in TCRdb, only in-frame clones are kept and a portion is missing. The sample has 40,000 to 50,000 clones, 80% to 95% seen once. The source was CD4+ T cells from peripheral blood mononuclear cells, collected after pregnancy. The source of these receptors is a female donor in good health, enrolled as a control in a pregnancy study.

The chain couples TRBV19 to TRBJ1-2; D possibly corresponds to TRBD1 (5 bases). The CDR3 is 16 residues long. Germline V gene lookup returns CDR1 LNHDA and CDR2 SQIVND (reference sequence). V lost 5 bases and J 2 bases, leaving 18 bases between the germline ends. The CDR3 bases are TGTGCCAGTAGTTCCGGGACTAGGCTATTCAACTATGGCTACACCTTC. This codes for CASSSGTRLFNYGYTF. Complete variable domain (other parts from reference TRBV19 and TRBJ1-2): DGGITQSPKYLFRKEGQNVTLSCEQNLNHDAMYWYRQDPGQGLRLIYYSQIVNDFQKGDIAEGYSVSREKKESFPLTVTSAQKNPTAFYLCASSSGTRLFNYGYTFGSGTRLTVV.

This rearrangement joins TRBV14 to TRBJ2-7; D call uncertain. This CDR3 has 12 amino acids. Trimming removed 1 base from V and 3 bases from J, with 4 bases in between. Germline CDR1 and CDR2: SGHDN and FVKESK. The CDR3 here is CASSQGSYEQYF. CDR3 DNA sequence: TGTGCCAGCAGCCAAGGGAGCTACGAGCAGTACTTC.

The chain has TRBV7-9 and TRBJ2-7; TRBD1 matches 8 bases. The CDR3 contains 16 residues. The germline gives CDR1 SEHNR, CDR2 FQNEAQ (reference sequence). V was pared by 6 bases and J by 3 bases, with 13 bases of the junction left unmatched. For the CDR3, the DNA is TGTGCCAGCAGTAATCACAGGGGGTTGGTGCTCTACGAGCAGTACTTC. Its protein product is CASSNHRGLVLYEQYF.

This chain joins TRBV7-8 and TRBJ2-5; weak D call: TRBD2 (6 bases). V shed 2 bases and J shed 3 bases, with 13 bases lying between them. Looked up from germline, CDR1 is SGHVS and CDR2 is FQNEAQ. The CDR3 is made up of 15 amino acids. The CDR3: CASSLPKTGEETQYF. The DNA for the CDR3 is TGTGCCAGCAGCTTACCGAAGACGGGAGAAGAGACCCAGTACTTC.

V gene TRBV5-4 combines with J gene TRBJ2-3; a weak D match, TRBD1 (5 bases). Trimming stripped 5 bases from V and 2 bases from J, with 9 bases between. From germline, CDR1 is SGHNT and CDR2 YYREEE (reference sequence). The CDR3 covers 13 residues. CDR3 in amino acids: CASSLGHTDTQYF. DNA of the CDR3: TGTGCCAGCAGTCTCGGACACACAGATACGCAGTATTTT. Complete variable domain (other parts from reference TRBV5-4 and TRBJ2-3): ETGVTQSPTHLIKTRGQQVTLRCSSQSGHNTVSWYQQALGQGPQFIFQYYREEENGRGNFPPRFSGLQFPNYSSELNVNALELDDSALYLCASSLGHTDTQYFGPGTRLTVL.

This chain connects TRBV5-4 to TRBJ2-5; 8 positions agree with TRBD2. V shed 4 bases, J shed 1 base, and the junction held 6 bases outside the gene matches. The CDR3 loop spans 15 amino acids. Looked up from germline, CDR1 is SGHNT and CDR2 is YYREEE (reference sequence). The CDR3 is CASSDPGGAQETQYF. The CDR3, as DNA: TGTGCCAGCAGCGACCCCGGGGGGGCCCAAGAGACCCAGTACTTC.

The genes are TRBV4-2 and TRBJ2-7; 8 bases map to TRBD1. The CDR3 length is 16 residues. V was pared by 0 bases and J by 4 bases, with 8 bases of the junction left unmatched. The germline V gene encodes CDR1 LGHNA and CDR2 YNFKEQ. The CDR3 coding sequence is TGTGCCAGCAGCCAAGATCAGGGACAGGTGTTATACGAGCAGTACTTC. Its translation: CASSQDQGQVLYEQYF.

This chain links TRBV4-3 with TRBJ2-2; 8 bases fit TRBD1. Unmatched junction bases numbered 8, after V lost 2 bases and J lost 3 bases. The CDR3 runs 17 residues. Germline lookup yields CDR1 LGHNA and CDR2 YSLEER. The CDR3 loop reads CASSQTTGGSYTGELFF. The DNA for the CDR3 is TGCGCCAGCAGCCAAACTACAGGGGGATCGTACACCGGGGAGCTGTTTTTT.

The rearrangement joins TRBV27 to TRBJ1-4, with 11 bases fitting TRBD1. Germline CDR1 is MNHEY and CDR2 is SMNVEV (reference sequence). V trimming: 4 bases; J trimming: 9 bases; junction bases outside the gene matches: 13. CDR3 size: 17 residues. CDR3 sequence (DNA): TGTGCCAGCAGTTCAACTCATGACGGGACAGGGGGGAAAAAACTGTTTTTT. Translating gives CASSSTHDGTGGKKLFF.

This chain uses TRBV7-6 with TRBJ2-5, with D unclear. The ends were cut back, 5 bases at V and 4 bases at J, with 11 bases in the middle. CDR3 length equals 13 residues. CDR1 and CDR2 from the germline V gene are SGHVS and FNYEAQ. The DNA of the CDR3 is TGTGCCAGCAGCCCAGAACGAGGAGAGACCCAGTACTTC. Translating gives CASSPERGETQYF.